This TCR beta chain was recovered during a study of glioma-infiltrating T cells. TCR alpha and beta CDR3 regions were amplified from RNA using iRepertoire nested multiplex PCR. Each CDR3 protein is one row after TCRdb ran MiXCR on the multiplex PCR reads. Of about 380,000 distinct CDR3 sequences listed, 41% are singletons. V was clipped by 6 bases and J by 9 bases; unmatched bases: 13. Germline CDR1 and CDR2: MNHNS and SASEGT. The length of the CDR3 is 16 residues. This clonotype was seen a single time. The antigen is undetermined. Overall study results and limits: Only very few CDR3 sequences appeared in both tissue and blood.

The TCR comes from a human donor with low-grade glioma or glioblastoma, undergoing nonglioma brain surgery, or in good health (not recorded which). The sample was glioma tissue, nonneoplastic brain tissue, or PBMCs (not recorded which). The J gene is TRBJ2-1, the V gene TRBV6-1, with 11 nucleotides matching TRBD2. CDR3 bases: TGTGCCAGCAGCGCTTCTACTAGCGGGAGTTCGCGTGAGCAGTTCTTC. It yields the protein CASSASTSGSSREQFF.